A single sample gave rise to the 17 T cell receptor beta chains below, sequenced in a study of Ad26.COV2.S vaccination and SARS-CoV-2 variants. Described treatment: over 15 received Ad26.COV2.S at low or high dose, single or two shots; about 5 received placebo; per-sample allocation not given. After the first vaccine or placebo injection, samples were drawn on day 63. This table comes from immunoSEQ multiplex PCR, and its TCRdb copy is limited to in-frame clones, with some not included. The data hold approximately 450,000 clones, with over 75% observed a single time. The sample in question was peripheral blood, obtained in a trial of Ad26.COV2.S vaccine versus placebo. These receptor sequences come from a person between 18 and 60 years old who received the Ad26.COV2.S COVID-19 vaccine or a placebo.

This clone has only one observation. The V gene is TRBV20-1, the J gene TRBJ1-5, with D perhaps TRBD1 (5 bases). From germline, CDR1 is DFQATT and CDR2 SNEGSKA (reference sequence). There are 16 residues in the CDR3. Trimming took 3 bases from V and 0 from J, leaving 15 bases between them. For the CDR3, the DNA is TGCAGTGCTAGTTTTATGGGGGGGAATAGCAATCAGCCCCAGCATTTT. It translates to CSASFMGGNSNQPQHF.

CDR3 nucleotide sequence: TGTGCCAGCAGTTACGGGTTCGGCAATGAGCAGTTCTTC. It encodes CASSYGFGNEQFF. This chain uses TRBV6-5 with TRBJ2-1; the D is unclear. Trimming left V 2 bases short and J 6 bases short, with 8 bases between. The CDR3 consists of 13 residues. The germline CDR1 and CDR2 sequences are MNHEY and SVGAGI.

The J gene is TRBJ2-7, the V gene TRBV4-2; D possibly corresponds to TRBD1 (5 bases). Looked up from germline, CDR1 is LGHNA and CDR2 is YNFKEQ. V gave up 0 bases and J gave up 3 bases, with 15 bases separating them. The CDR3 sequence is 16 residues long. The CDR3 DNA sequence: TGTGCCAGCAGCCAAGAAAGGGGCAGGAGCTTCTACGAGCAGTACTTC. Translating gives CASSQERGRSFYEQYF.

J is TRBJ1-1 and V is TRBV3-1 (or the pseudogene TRBV3-2); no firm D call. This CDR3 contains 14 residues. Germline loops: CDR1 LGHDT, CDR2 YNNKEL (reference sequence). Trimming removed 2 bases from V and 1 base from J, with 8 bases in between. For the CDR3, the DNA is TGTGCCAGCAGCCAACTTGATCCGAACACTGAAGCTTTCTTT. It translates to CASSQLDPNTEAFF.

V is TRBV4-3 and J is TRBJ1-4, with a weak D call TRBD1 (5 bases). This CDR3 contains 16 residues. The V end was cut by 0 bases, the J end by 8 bases, with 16 bases between. The germline gives CDR1 LGHNA, CDR2 YSLEER. The CDR3 loop reads CASSQDPGQGGEKLFF. CDR3 nucleotide sequence: TGCGCCAGCAGCCAAGATCCCGGGCAGGGTGGAGAAAAACTGTTTTTT.

DNA for the CDR3: TGTGCCAGCAGCTTTCTACGGGGACGCACTGAAGCTTTCTTT. Translation: CASSFLRGRTEAFF. The V and J genes are TRBV5-8 and TRBJ1-1, with D perhaps TRBD1 (5 bases). Trimming pared 2 bases from V and 4 bases from J, leaving 12 bases between. The CDR3 is 14 amino acids. CDR1 is SGHTS, CDR2 YDEGEE, per germline. The full variable domain, in which reference TRBV5-8 and TRBJ1-1 provide the parts outside the CDR3, is EAGVTQSPTHLIKTRGQQATLRCSPISGHTSVYWYQQALGLGLQFLLWYDEGEERNRGNFPPRFSGRQFPNYSSELNVNALELEDSALYLCASSFLRGRTEAFFGQGTRLTVV.

The chain joins TRBV28 to TRBJ1-1; 10 bases are shared with TRBD1. The J segment lost 6 bases and the V segment lost 5 bases, leaving 6 bases of the junction unmatched. Germline lookup yields CDR1 MDHEN and CDR2 SYDVKM. The CDR3 runs 14 residues. The CDR3, as DNA: TGTGCCAGCAGTCCCCGACAGGGGGCCTCTGAAGCTTTCTTT. Protein sequence: CASSPRQGASEAFF.

V and J are TRBV3-1 (or the pseudogene TRBV3-2) and TRBJ2-1, with a weak D call TRBD1 (5 bases). CDR1 and CDR2 (germline): LGHDT, YNNKEL (reference sequence). Trimming cost V 4 bases and J 7 bases, with 11 bases left between them. CDR3 length equals 13 residues. CDR3 nucleotides: TGTGCCAGCAGCCGGACCCAGGGAAATGAGCAGTTCTTC. Translating it yields CASSRTQGNEQFF.

The table lists this clone with a count of one. The chain uses TRBV4-2 and TRBJ2-1, with D tentatively TRBD2 (5 bases). The CDR3 totals 17 residues. Germline CDR1 is LGHNA and CDR2 is YNFKEQ. Trimming stripped 2 bases from V and 5 bases from J, with 19 bases between. The CDR3 DNA reads TGTGCCAGCAGCCAATCTAATGGCGGGTATGGACACAATGAGCAGTTCTTC. It specifies CASSQSNGGYGHNEQFF.

The chain carries TRBV9 and TRBJ1-2; the D is unclear. Trimming removed 8 bases from V and 4 bases from J, with 12 bases in between. The CDR3 consists of 12 residues. Germline V gene lookup returns CDR1 SGDLS and CDR2 YYNGEE. The CDR3 region is CARSGFRYGYTF. CDR3 in DNA: TGTGCCAGATCGGGGTTCCGCTATGGCTACACCTTC.

This chain joins TRBV9 and TRBJ1-1; D is uncertain. Trimming removed 0 bases from V and 3 bases from J, with 12 bases in between. Germline CDR1 SGDLS, CDR2 YYNGEE. CDR3 length: 15 amino acids. The CDR3 here is CASSVDGARDTEAFF. Written as DNA, the CDR3 is TGTGCCAGCAGCGTAGATGGAGCACGGGACACTGAAGCTTTCTTT.

This sequence joins TRBV3-1 (or the pseudogene TRBV3-2) and TRBJ2-5; D is tentatively TRBD1 or TRBD2 (5 bases each). Deletions cut 8 bases from V and 7 bases from J, with 17 bases between. CDR3 size: 13 residues. Germline values: CDR1 LGHDT, CDR2 YNNKEL (reference sequence). The CDR3 bases are TGTGCCAGCCGAGGGACGGCGCGCGGGACCCAGTACTTC. This codes for CASRGTARGTQYF.

The CDR3 sequence: CASSQEGVEYEQYF. CDR3 nucleotides: TGCGCCAGCAGCCAAGAGGGGGTCGAATACGAGCAGTACTTC. The V gene is TRBV4-1, the J gene TRBJ2-7; D may be TRBD1 or TRBD2 (5 bases each). The length of the CDR3 is 14 residues. Per the germline V gene, CDR1 is MGHRA and CDR2 is YSYEKL. With 0 bases removed from V and 4 bases from J, the gap between germline ends came to 10 bases.

In its sample, this clone was seen a few times. V usage is TRBV4-3 and J usage is TRBJ1-4, with TRBD1 identical over 10 bases. Germline V lookup: CDR1 LGHNA, CDR2 YSLEER. The J segment lost 8 bases and the V segment lost 1 base, leaving 7 bases of the junction unmatched. The CDR3 runs 16 residues. As DNA, the CDR3 is TGCGCCAGCAGCCAAGGATTCGGGACAGGGGACGAAAAACTGTTTTTT. The encoded protein is CASSQGFGTGDEKLFF.

The gene calls are TRBV7-2 and TRBJ2-1; 9 bases match TRBD2. The CDR3 consists of 15 residues. Trimming cost V 4 bases and J 4 bases; bases outside gene matches: 5. Per the germline V gene, CDR1 is SGHTA and CDR2 is FQGNSA. The CDR3: CASSSLAGTYNEQFF. The DNA of the CDR3 is TGTGCCAGCAGCTCCCTAGCGGGAACTTACAATGAGCAGTTCTTC.

The rearrangement links TRBV2 to TRBJ1-5, with D perhaps matching TRBD1 (5 bases). The CDR3 extends over 14 amino acids. V lost 8 bases, J lost 4 bases, and 15 bases lay in between. Germline V gene sequence: CDR1 SNHLY, CDR2 FYNNEI. The CDR3 loop is CASATGRMNQPQHF. In DNA, the CDR3 is TGTGCCAGCGCCACGGGACGTATGAATCAGCCCCAGCATTTT.

V is TRBV6-2 or TRBV6-3 and J is TRBJ2-3, with TRBD2 matching over 8 bases. The trim removed 2 bases at V and 2 bases at J, leaving 3 bases unmatched. The CDR3 is made up of 15 amino acids. From germline, CDR1 is MNHEY and CDR2 SVGEGT. The DNA of the CDR3 is TGTGCCAGCAGTTACGGGGGACTAGACACAGATACGCAGTATTTT. Protein product: CASSYGGLDTDTQYF.